This entry is about one T cell receptor beta chain. This sample was included in a study of blood T cell repertoires in COVID-19. The overall study: Sites in the United States, Italy and Spain provided acute and convalescent COVID-19 samples. PBMCs, B-cell-depleted T cells, or T cells were the source of the cDNA or gDNA that made up the material.

In the authors' workflow: Reference gene primer amplification in the assay estimated nucleated cell counts. Assay used: immunoSEQ multiplex PCR; TCRdb lists only in-frame clones, some missing. From that table come the V and J calls and clone size; the DNA was used to work out D and trimming. The table includes some 95,000 clones, approximately 86% detected once. The sequence was obtained from an elderly man with active or convalescent COVID-19. The specimen sequenced was peripheral blood.

CDR3 residues: CASSQDRGYQPQHF. The CDR3 region has the DNA TGTGCCAGCAGCCAAGACAGGGGCTATCAGCCCCAGCATTTT. V gene TRBV4-2 combines with J gene TRBJ1-5, with D possibly matching TRBD1 (6 bases). Germline-derived CDR1 and CDR2 are LGHNA and YNFKEQ. CDR3 length: 14 amino acids. V was clipped by 0 bases and J by 5 bases, with 8 bases between them.